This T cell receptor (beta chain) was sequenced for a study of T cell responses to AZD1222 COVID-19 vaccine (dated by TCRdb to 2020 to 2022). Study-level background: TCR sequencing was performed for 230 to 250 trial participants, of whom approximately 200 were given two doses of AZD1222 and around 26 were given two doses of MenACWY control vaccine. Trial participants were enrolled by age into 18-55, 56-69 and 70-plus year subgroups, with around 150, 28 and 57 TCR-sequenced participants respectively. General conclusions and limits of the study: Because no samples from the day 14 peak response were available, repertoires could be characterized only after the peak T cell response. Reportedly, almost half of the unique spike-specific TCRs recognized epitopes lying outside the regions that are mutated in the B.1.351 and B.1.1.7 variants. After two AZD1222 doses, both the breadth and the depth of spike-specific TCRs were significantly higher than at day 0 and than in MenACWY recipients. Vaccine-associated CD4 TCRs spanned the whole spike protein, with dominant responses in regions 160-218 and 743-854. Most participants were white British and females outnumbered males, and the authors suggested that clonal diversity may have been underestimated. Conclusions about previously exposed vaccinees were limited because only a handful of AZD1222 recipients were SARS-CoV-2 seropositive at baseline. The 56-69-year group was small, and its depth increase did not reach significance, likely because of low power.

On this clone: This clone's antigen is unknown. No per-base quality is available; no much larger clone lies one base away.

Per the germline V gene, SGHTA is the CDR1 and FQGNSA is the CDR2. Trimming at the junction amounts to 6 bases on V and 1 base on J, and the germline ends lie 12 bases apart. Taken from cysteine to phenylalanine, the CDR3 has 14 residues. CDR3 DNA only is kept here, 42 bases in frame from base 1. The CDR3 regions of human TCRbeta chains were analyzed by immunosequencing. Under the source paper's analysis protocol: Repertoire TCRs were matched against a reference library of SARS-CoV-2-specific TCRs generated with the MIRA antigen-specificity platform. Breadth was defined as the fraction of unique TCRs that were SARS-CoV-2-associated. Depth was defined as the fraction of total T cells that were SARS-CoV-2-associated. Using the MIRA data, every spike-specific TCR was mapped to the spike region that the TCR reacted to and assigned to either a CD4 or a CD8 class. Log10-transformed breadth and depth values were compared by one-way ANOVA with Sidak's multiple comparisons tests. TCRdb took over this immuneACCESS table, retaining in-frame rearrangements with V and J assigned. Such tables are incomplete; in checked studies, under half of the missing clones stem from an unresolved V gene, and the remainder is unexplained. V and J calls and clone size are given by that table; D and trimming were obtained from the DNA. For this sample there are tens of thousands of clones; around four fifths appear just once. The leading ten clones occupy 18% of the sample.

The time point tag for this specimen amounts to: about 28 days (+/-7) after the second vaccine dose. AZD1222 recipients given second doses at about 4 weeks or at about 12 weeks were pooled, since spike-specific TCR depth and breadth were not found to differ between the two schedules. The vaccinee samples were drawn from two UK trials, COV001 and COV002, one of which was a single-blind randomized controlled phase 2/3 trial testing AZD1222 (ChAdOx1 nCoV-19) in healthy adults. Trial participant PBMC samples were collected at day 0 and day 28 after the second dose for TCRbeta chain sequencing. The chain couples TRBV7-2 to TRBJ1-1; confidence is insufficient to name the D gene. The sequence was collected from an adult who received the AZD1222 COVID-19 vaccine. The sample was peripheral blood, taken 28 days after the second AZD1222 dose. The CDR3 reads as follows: CASSLLGPNTEAFF. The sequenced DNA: TGTGCCAGCAGTTTACTTGGACCGAACACTGAAGCTTTCTTT.